Each of the 5 T cell receptor beta chains below was sequenced from the same sample in a study of early T cells in non-severe SARS-CoV-2 infection. TCRdb reprocessed the 5' RACE reads with MiXCR, giving one entry per CDR3 protein. The repertoire holds about 100,000 distinct CDR3 sequences, with about 13% as singletons. Sequences were obtained from whole blood. Every receptor here comes from an adult who was a healthcare worker with PCR-confirmed SARS-CoV-2 infection or an uninfected control (not recorded which).

V usage is TRBV29-1 and J usage is TRBJ1-1, with TRBD1 identical over 11 bases. The V segment lost 7 bases and the J segment 11 bases; nucleotides outside the gene matches: 6. This CDR3 spans 11 amino acids. The germline V gene encodes CDR1 SQVTM and CDR2 ANQGSEA. In nucleotides, the CDR3 is TGCAGCGCCGGACAGGGGGCGGATGCTTTCTTT. Protein: CSAGQGADAFF.

Ten or more counts support this clonotype. The chain combines TRBV20-1 with TRBJ1-1; 8 bases agree with TRBD1. The CDR3 is 15 residues long. V lost 3 bases to trimming and J lost 1 base; unmatched junction nucleotides: 7. Germline V gives CDR1 DFQATT, CDR2 SNEGSKA (reference sequence). DNA of the CDR3: TGCAGTGCTAGGACCGCACAGGGGGGGAACACTGAAGCTTTCTTT. Protein sequence: CSARTAQGGNTEAFF.

This clonotype has only a few counts. The chain is built from TRBV12-3 or TRBV12-4 and TRBJ2-5, with D unresolved. The V gene lost 1 base and the J gene lost 5 bases, with 5 bases spanning the gap. There are 12 residues in the CDR3. CDR3 nucleotides: TGTGCCAGCAGTTTAGTCGCGGAGACCCAGTACTTC. Protein sequence: CASSLVAETQYF.

In this sample, this clonotype turned up many times. V is TRBV10-3 and J is TRBJ2-2, with D unresolved. Germline CDR1 reads ENHRY; CDR2 reads SYGVKD. CDR3 length: 12 amino acids. V lost 2 bases to trimming and J lost 7 bases, with 5 bases between them. This chain's CDR3 is CAISEDGGELFF. The CDR3 DNA reads as TGTGCCATCAGTGAGGATGGCGGGGAGCTGTTTTTT.

The J gene is TRBJ2-5, the V gene TRBV28, with 8 bases lining up with TRBD2. V lost 3 bases to trimming and J lost 1 base; unmatched junction nucleotides: 7. The CDR3 spans 16 residues. Germline assignment: CDR1 MDHEN and CDR2 SYDVKM. CDR3 sequence reads: CASSFGLAGLQETQYF. CDR3 bases: TGTGCCAGCAGTTTCGGCCTAGCGGGCCTCCAAGAGACCCAGTACTTC.